This T cell receptor (beta chain) derives from a study of T cells in Graves' hyperthyroidism and ophthalmopathy. Study-level points and caveats: Ophthalmopathy cases were set apart from stable hyperthyroidism by a 13 V-J model.

V lost 2 bases and J lost 4, with 14 bases in between. From germline, CDR1 is DFQATT and CDR2 SNEGSKA (reference sequence). The CDR3 spans 14 residues. Amplified TCR beta CDR3 regions came from RNA transcripts. Carried out on the TCR CDR3, a first-round RT-PCR used the HTBI primer set. TCRdb used MiXCR to reprocess the multiplex PCR reads, holding one entry per CDR3 protein. The sample records around 620,000 distinct CDR3 sequences, 46% being singletons. Worth noting for this clonotype: The antigen remains undetermined.

The sample taken for sequencing was peripheral blood or thyroid tissue (not recorded which). The receptor comes from an adult woman with Graves' disease, either hyperthyroidism or ophthalmopathy (not recorded which). The chain has TRBV20-1 and TRBJ2-5; a possible D gene is TRBD1 (6 bases). CDR3 sequence (DNA): TGCAGTGCTAGATCAGGGGTCGGAGTAGAGACCCAGTACTTC. Its translation: CSARSGVGVETQYF.